These T cell receptor beta chains were read from a single sample in a study of cytomegalovirus exposure and HLA in healthy donors. The method was immunoSEQ multiplex PCR; TCRdb's version includes in-frame clones alone and lacks a portion of them. Altogether about 200,000 clones are present, around 80% being singletons, with the ten largest covering around 15%. Sequencing was performed on PBMCs. These TCRs come from a man aged 35-49 years in good health and CMV-seronegative. The CDR3 runs from the conserved cysteine through the conserved F or W.

V gene	J gene	CDR3 protein
TRBV6-8	TRBJ1-6	CASSRRDRASNSPLHF
TRBV5-1	TRBJ2-1	CASSASSGYNEQFF
TRBV9	TRBJ2-3	CASTGQGEDTQYF
TRBV4-2	TRBJ2-4	CASSPLPRASQNIQYF
TRBV19	TRBJ1-5	CASSPLGLRLSNQPQHF
TRBV27	TRBJ2-7	CASSAGTGGYEQYF
TRBV15	TRBJ1-4	CATSGGGANEKLFF
TRBV7-6	TRBJ2-7	CASSPLAGLRNEQYF
TRBV7-9	TRBJ1-2	CASSQTGGLNYGYTF
TRBV6-5	TRBJ1-5	CASSYRDNQPQHF
TRBV1	TRBJ2-7	CTSSQDQGGSKGEQYF
TRBV7-2	TRBJ1-2	CASSLGQNYGYTF
TRBV7-9	TRBJ2-2	CASSFPKGAGGNIAGELFF
TRBV5-1	TRBJ1-2	CASSFTQGSDGYTF
TRBV5-6	TRBJ1-6	CASSFTGGRGSPLHF
TRBV7-9	TRBJ2-2	CASGRVSTGELFF
TRBV29-1	TRBJ2-3	CSSSGVAGGGSTDTQYF
TRBV6-5	TRBJ1-3	CASSWTSSGNTIYF